What follows are 7 T cell receptor beta chains derived from one specimen sequenced in a study of identical twins. One entry per CDR3 protein, called by TCRdb with MiXCR from the 5' RACE reads. The profile shows around 480,000 distinct CDR3 sequences, 13% to 15% of them singletons. This same sample was also taken into another study, of yellow fever vaccine responses in identical twins.

Input material: CD4+ T cells sorted from blood. The source is a woman aged 18-35 years in good health.

The sample holds a few counts of this clonotype. The V and J genes are TRBV15 and TRBJ1-5; no firm D call. Germline V gene sequence: CDR1 LNHNV, CDR2 YYDKDF (reference sequence). V lost 5 bases, J lost 6 bases, and 11 bases lay in between. The CDR3 spans 13 residues. CDR3 in amino acids: CATSAKSSQPQHF. The DNA of the CDR3 is TGTGCCACCAGCGCAAAATCCAGTCAGCCCCAGCATTTT.

A few counts support this clonotype. The V gene is TRBV4-3, the J gene TRBJ2-2; D may be TRBD2 (5 bases). Trimming stripped 0 bases from V and 6 bases from J, with 14 bases between. Looked up from germline, CDR1 is LGHNA and CDR2 is YSLEER. The CDR3 covers 16 residues. The CDR3 region has the DNA TGCGCCAGCAGCCAAGAAGAGGGTTTCAAATCCGGGGAGCTGTTTTTT. This encodes CASSQEEGFKSGELFF.

The chain combines TRBV5-6 with TRBJ1-2, with D perhaps matching TRBD1 (6 bases). The length of the CDR3 is 13 residues. CDR1 is SGHDT, CDR2 YYEEEE, per germline. The V and J ends lost 0 bases and 5 bases respectively, with 8 bases between them. The CDR3: CASSLGQDYGYTF. The CDR3 DNA reads TGTGCCAGCAGCTTGGGACAGGATTATGGCTACACCTTC. Complete variable domain (other parts from reference TRBV5-6 and TRBJ1-2): DAGVTQSPTHLIKTRGQQVTLRCSPKSGHDTVSWYQQALGQGPQFIFQYYEEEERQRGNFPDRFSGHQFPNYSSELNVNALLLGDSALYLCASSLGQDYGYTFGSGTRLTVV.

This clonotype was found a few times. The chain uses TRBV6-1 and TRBJ2-5; TRBD2 agrees at 9 bases. The CDR3 is made up of 14 amino acids. V lost 4 bases and J lost 5; bases outside the gene matches: 5. Germline V CDR1 and CDR2: MNHNS, SASEGT. The CDR3 region is CASSVSGGRETQYF. The CDR3 coding sequence is TGTGCCAGCAGTGTAAGCGGGGGGAGGGAGACCCAGTACTTC.

The chain couples TRBV5-1 to TRBJ2-1; no firm D call. Between the trimmed V and J ends, which lost 0 bases and 0 bases, there was a span of 13 bases. This CDR3 comprises 17 residues. Germline assignment: CDR1 SGHRS and CDR2 YFSETQ. The CDR3 here is CASSLALTSGSYNEQFF. The CDR3 DNA reads as TGCGCCAGCAGCTTGGCCCTCACTTCGGGCTCCTACAATGAGCAGTTCTTC.

The V call is TRBV7-2, the J call TRBJ2-7; no clear D. The CDR3 is 13 amino acids. Looked up from germline, CDR1 is SGHTA and CDR2 is FQGNSA. V lost 3 bases and J lost 2, with 8 bases in between. CDR3 in amino acids: CASSLSWTYEQYF. In nucleotides, the CDR3 is TGTGCCAGCAGCTTGTCTTGGACCTACGAGCAGTACTTC.

This clonotype was seen at least ten times. The J gene is TRBJ1-3, the V gene TRBV12-3 or TRBV12-4; D gene unclear. The V gene lost 5 bases and the J gene lost 7 bases, with 6 bases spanning the gap. The CDR3 runs to 11 residues. The CDR3 region is CASSPRNTIYF. CDR3 bases: TGTGCCAGCAGTCCTCGGAACACCATATATTTT.